This entry features one TCR beta chain sequence. Its target is not known. In germline, CDR1 is SGHKS, CDR2 YYEKEE (reference sequence). The CDR3 totals 13 residues. The V and J ends lost 0 bases and 8 bases, in that order; junction bases with no gene match: 4. This specimen belongs to a study of early T cells in non-severe SARS-CoV-2 infection. About the research overall: Bulk RNA taken from unsorted whole blood was sequenced, leaving chains unpaired.

Individually, cDNA molecules had unique molecular identifiers attached to them. TCRdb redid the calling of the 5' RACE reads with MiXCR, one entry per CDR3 protein. The repertoire holds about 81,000 distinct CDR3 sequences, with 13% to 15% as singletons. Study results and limitations: Private and CD4 specificities were missed by VDJdb matching, skewed to anti-spike CD8.

V is TRBV5-5 and J is TRBJ1-1; 7 bases map to TRBD1. The sample taken for sequencing was whole blood. The receptor was derived from an adult who was a healthcare worker with PCR-confirmed SARS-CoV-2 infection or an uninfected control (not recorded which). Here the CDR3 reads CASSLEWDREAFF. Here the CDR3 DNA reads TGTGCCAGCAGCTTGGAATGGGACAGAGAAGCTTTCTTT.